Presented here are 20 T cell receptor beta chains from one specimen sequenced in a study of CD8+ T cells in alopecia areata. The sequencing template was cDNA reverse transcribed from extracted RNA. Sequenced by immunoSEQ multiplex PCR; TCRdb stores in-frame clones only, minus some. The sample contains hundreds of thousands of clones, less than 80% of which appear only once. The specimen was CD4+ T cells sorted from blood, collected at week 0. The receptor source for this set is a human donor with alopecia areata.

This clone has a single count. J is TRBJ2-7 and V is TRBV5-1; TRBD1 might be the D (6 bases). CDR1 is SGHRS, CDR2 YFSETQ, per germline. CDR3 size: 13 residues. V gave up 5 bases and J gave up 10 bases, with 19 bases separating them. The CDR3 loop is CASRPGAGADQYF. CDR3 nucleotides: TGCGCCAGCAGACCCGGGGCAGGGGCAGATCAGTACTTC.

This rearrangement joins TRBV20-1 to TRBJ1-1; unclear D gene. The CDR3 runs 11 residues. Germline CDR1 is DFQATT and CDR2 is SNEGSKA (reference sequence). CDR3 bases: TGCAACGCCGACCGGAACACTGAAGCTTTCTTT. Its protein product is CNADRNTEAFF.

The rearrangement joins TRBV19 to TRBJ1-5, with TRBD1 as a possible D gene (5 bases). V was shortened by 8 bases and J by 1 base, with 15 bases between the two germline ends. CDR3 length: 15 residues. CDR1 and CDR2 (germline): LNHDA, SQIVND (reference sequence). In nucleotides, the CDR3 is TGTGCCAGTGGCAATCAGGGAAGAAGCAATCAGCCCCAGCATTTT. It is translated as CASGNQGRSNQPQHF.

The chain has TRBV29-1 and TRBJ1-5; D is uncertain. V shed 4 bases and J shed 3 bases, with 7 bases lying between them. The germline CDR1 and CDR2 sequences are SQVTM and ANQGSEA. This CDR3 comprises 12 residues. This CDR3 reads CSVVWANQPQHF. The DNA of the CDR3 is TGCAGCGTTGTGTGGGCCAATCAGCCCCAGCATTTT.

The chain links TRBV29-1 to TRBJ2-3; TRBD1 is a possible D gene (6 bases). Per germline, CDR1 SQVTM and CDR2 ANQGSEA. Between the trimmed V and J ends, which lost 0 bases and 6 bases, there was a span of 13 bases. This CDR3 has 14 residues. The CDR3 DNA reads as TGCAGCGTTGAAGATCCGGCAGGGGATGATACGCAGTATTTT. Its protein product is CSVEDPAGDDTQYF.

Here the CDR3 reads CASSLVRLAEETQYF. Written as DNA, the CDR3 is TGTGCCAGCAGCTTAGTGCGGCTAGCGGAAGAGACCCAGTACTTC. This chain connects TRBV7-8 to TRBJ2-5; the match to TRBD2 covers 7 bases. The CDR3 spans 15 residues. The J segment lost 3 bases and the V segment lost 1 base, leaving 5 bases of the junction unmatched. CDR1 is SGHVS and CDR2 is FQNEAQ in the germline V gene.

This chain links TRBV7-6 with TRBJ2-2; D not certain. This CDR3 has 13 amino acids. Trimming pared 4 bases from V and 1 base from J, leaving 4 bases between. The V gene's germline CDR1 is SGHVS and CDR2 FNYEAQ. CDR3 in amino acids: CASSSKNTGELFF. The CDR3 nucleotides are TGTGCCAGCAGCTCAAAGAACACCGGGGAGCTGTTTTTT.

This chain uses TRBV15 with TRBJ2-7; D might be TRBD1 (6 bases). Trimming left V 6 bases short and J 3 bases short, with 12 bases between. Germline V CDR1 and CDR2: LNHNV, YYDKDF (reference sequence). The CDR3 spans 13 residues. This chain's CDR3 is CATRLDRVYEQYF. The CDR3 DNA reads TGTGCCACCAGGCTGGACAGAGTCTACGAGCAGTACTTC.

The gene calls are TRBV18 and TRBJ2-3; 10 bases line up with TRBD2. The V gene end was trimmed by 3 bases and the J gene end by 5 bases; junction bases not matched to a gene: 8. Germline CDR1 and CDR2: KGHSH and LQKENI. This CDR3 is 16 amino acids long. DNA of the CDR3: TGTGCCAGCTCACCGGTAGCGGGGGGCCCCGGAGATACGCAGTATTTT. Translated: CASSPVAGGPGDTQYF.

V and J are TRBV6-5 and TRBJ2-3; D gene uncertain. V was clipped by 6 bases and J by 4 bases, with 11 bases between them. This CDR3 has 13 residues. CDR1 and CDR2 from the germline V gene are MNHEY and SVGAGI. CDR3 protein: CASRPSGPDTQYF. The CDR3 nucleotides are TGTGCCAGCAGACCTTCTGGGCCAGATACGCAGTATTTT.

CDR3 region: CASSLSGGYNSPLHF. CDR3 sequence (DNA): TGTGCCAGCAGTTTATCCGGGGGATATAATTCACCCCTCCACTTT. This sequence joins TRBV27 and TRBJ1-6; D possibly corresponds to TRBD1 (5 bases). Germline V CDR1 and CDR2: MNHEY, SMNVEV (reference sequence). CDR3 length: 15 amino acids. V was pared by 0 bases and J by 4 bases, with 7 bases between.

This clone was observed a handful of times. This CDR3 is also generated by other DNA sequences in the sample. This chain links TRBV9 with TRBJ2-5, with TRBD1 identical over 7 bases. V trimming: 0 bases; J trimming: 1 base; junction bases outside the gene matches: 0. Per the germline V gene, CDR1 is SGDLS and CDR2 is YYNGEE. This CDR3 region has 14 residues. The CDR3 coding sequence is TGTGCCAGCAGCGTAGGACAGGGCCAAGAGACCCAGTACTTC. It encodes CASSVGQGQETQYF.

This clone came up a few times. V gene TRBV7-9 combines with J gene TRBJ1-1; perhaps TRBD1 as D (6 bases). Trimming left V 5 bases short and J 10 bases short, with 20 bases between. CDR3 length equals 14 residues. Germline loops: CDR1 SEHNR, CDR2 FQNEAQ (reference sequence). CDR3 in amino acids: CASSPSGQGSVAFF. CDR3 sequence (DNA): TGTGCCAGCAGCCCCAGTGGGCAGGGGTCTGTAGCTTTCTTT.

This chain links TRBV29-1 with TRBJ1-1; D not resolved. Germline V CDR1 and CDR2: SQVTM, ANQGSEA. This CDR3 region has 13 residues. The ends were cut back, 8 bases at V and 1 base at J, with 14 bases in the middle. CDR3 in DNA: TGCAGCTCTTGGCGGCAAACGAACACTGAAGCTTTCTTT. It specifies CSSWRQTNTEAFF.

In its sample, this clone was seen a few times. J is TRBJ2-1 and V is TRBV5-4; 7 bases line up with TRBD1. J gave up 8 bases and V 4 bases, and 9 bases lay outside the gene matches. This CDR3 comprises 14 residues. Germline V gene lookup returns CDR1 SGHNT and CDR2 YYREEE (reference sequence). The CDR3 region is CASSLGTDGYEQFF. The CDR3, as DNA: TGTGCCAGCAGCCTCGGGACAGACGGCTATGAGCAGTTCTTC. The full variable domain, in which reference TRBV5-4 and TRBJ2-1 provide the parts outside the CDR3, is ETGVTQSPTHLIKTRGQQVTLRCSSQSGHNTVSWYQQALGQGPQFIFQYYREEENGRGNFPPRFSGLQFPNYSSELNVNALELDDSALYLCASSLGTDGYEQFFGPGTRLTVL.

This clone was seen only a few times. The chain combines TRBV5-1 with TRBJ2-7, with D tentatively TRBD1 (6 bases). Germline V gene sequence: CDR1 SGHRS, CDR2 YFSETQ. The CDR3 has 14 residues. V lost 0 bases and J lost 5, with 12 bases in between. The CDR3 region is CASSLGQGKNEQYF. The CDR3 nucleotides read TGCGCCAGCAGCTTGGGCCAGGGGAAGAACGAGCAGTACTTC. Full variable domain (missing parts from reference TRBV5-1 and TRBJ2-7): KAGVTQTPRYLIKTRGQQVTLSCSPISGHRSVSWYQQTPGQGLQFLFEYFSETQRNKGNFPGRFSGRQFSNSRSEMNVSTLELGDSALYLCASSLGQGKNEQYFGPGTRLTVT.

This rearrangement joins TRBV30 to TRBJ2-6, with D hard to call. Germline CDR1 is GTSNPN and CDR2 is SVGIG (reference sequence). The CDR3 runs 15 residues. V was clipped by 4 bases and J by 0 bases, with 10 bases between them. The CDR3 sequence is CAWILPLSGANVLTF. The CDR3 bases are TGTGCCTGGATCCTACCCCTCTCTGGGGCCAACGTCCTGACTTTC.

V is TRBV4-2 and J is TRBJ1-2; the D gene is possibly TRBD1 (5 bases). The CDR3 loop spans 15 amino acids. The V end lost 4 bases, the J end lost 3 bases, and 15 bases lay between the germline ends. Germline lookup yields CDR1 LGHNA and CDR2 YNFKEQ. Written as DNA, the CDR3 is TGTGCCAGCAGCCTGCGGGACGGCGAGGACTATGGCTACACCTTC. Amino acid sequence: CASSLRDGEDYGYTF.

J is TRBJ1-1 and V is TRBV5-6, with D unclear. The CDR3 spans 14 residues. Looked up from germline, CDR1 is SGHDT and CDR2 is YYEEEE. V was pared by 1 base and J by 0 bases, with 7 bases between. The DNA for the CDR3 is TGTGCCAGCAGCTTGAGACGGGTGAACACTGAAGCTTTCTTT. Residues: CASSLRRVNTEAFF.

The chain couples TRBV6-5 to TRBJ2-5; D possibly corresponds to TRBD1 (6 bases). This CDR3 region has 14 residues. Germline CDR1 MNHEY, CDR2 SVGAGI. With 5 bases removed from V and 4 bases from J, the gap between germline ends came to 14 bases. The CDR3 nucleotides read TGTGCCAGCAGTCCTACAGGGAATGGAGAGACCCAGTACTTC. Protein: CASSPTGNGETQYF.